This is a list of T cell receptor beta chains from one sample in a study of shared clonotypes between healthy human individuals. Produced via immunoSEQ multiplex PCR; TCRdb's table is partial and in-frame only. The sample holds roughly 2.5 million clones, roughly nine tenths seen once. The sequencing input was naive CD4+ T cells sorted from blood. The receptors were sampled from a young man in good health. Each CDR3 is given with its conserved first and last residue. D genes are given only for firm matches. Clone size is given for some rows only: seen once, a few or many times, or a class if the clone is expanded.

clone size: NA; D gene: TRBD1; V gene: TRBV9; J gene: TRBJ2-2; CDR3 DNA: TGTGCCAGCAGCGAACCGACAGGGCTGGGCACCGGGGAGCTGTTTTTT; CDR3 protein: CASSEPTGLGTGELFF
clone size: NA; D gene: TRBD2; V gene: TRBV12-5; J gene: TRBJ2-5; CDR3 DNA: TGTGCTAGTGGTTTAGCGGGACAAGAGACCCAGTACTTC; CDR3 protein: CASGLAGQETQYF
clone size: NA; D gene: NA; V gene: TRBV25-1; J gene: TRBJ1-1; CDR3 DNA: TGTGCCAGCAGCCCTCCTCCTCCGGAGAACACTGAAGCTTTCTTT; CDR3 protein: CASSPPPPENTEAFF
clone size: once; D gene: NA; V gene: TRBV19; J gene: TRBJ1-6; CDR3 DNA: TGTGCCAGTAGTGTGCAGGAGACAATCTATTCACCCCTCCACTTT; CDR3 protein: CASSVQETIYSPLHF
clone size: NA; D gene: NA; V gene: TRBV25-1; J gene: TRBJ2-3; CDR3 DNA: TGTGCCAGCAGTGGGAGGAACGGAGATACGCAGTATTTT; CDR3 protein: CASSGRNGDTQYF
clone size: NA; D gene: NA; V gene: TRBV7-9; J gene: TRBJ1-5; CDR3 DNA: TGTGCCAGCAGCTTAGCACAGGGTAATAGCAATCAGCCCCAGCATTTT; CDR3 protein: CASSLAQGNSNQPQHF
clone size: NA; D gene: NA; V gene: TRBV5-1; J gene: TRBJ2-1; CDR3 DNA: TGCGCCAGCAGCCGAACGCCTAGCTCCTACAATGAGCAGTTCTTC; CDR3 protein: CASSRTPSSYNEQFF
clone size: once; D gene: TRBD1; V gene: TRBV4-1; J gene: TRBJ1-4; CDR3 DNA: TGCGCCAGCAGCCAAGAACAGGGGTGGGAAAAACTGTTTTTT; CDR3 protein: CASSQEQGWEKLFF
clone size: NA; D gene: NA; V gene: TRBV7-9; J gene: TRBJ2-3; CDR3 DNA: TGTGCCAGCAGCCCTCCCGAGCGGGTTATCACAGATACGCAGTATTTT; CDR3 protein: CASSPPERVITDTQYF
clone size: NA; D gene: TRBD1; V gene: TRBV4-1; J gene: TRBJ2-1; CDR3 DNA: TGCGCCAGCAGCCAGCCCGGACAGGGGGCGAGCAATGAGCAGTTCTTC; CDR3 protein: CASSQPGQGASNEQFF
clone size: NA; D gene: TRBD1; V gene: TRBV10-3; J gene: TRBJ2-3; CDR3 DNA: TGTGCCATCAGTGTCGACAGGGTCGATACGCAGTATTTT; CDR3 protein: CAISVDRVDTQYF
clone size: NA; D gene: NA; V gene: TRBV6-6; J gene: TRBJ2-7; CDR3 DNA: TGTGCCAGCAGCCAATCGAAGGGGGAGCAGTACTTC; CDR3 protein: CASSQSKGEQYF
clone size: few; D gene: NA; V gene: TRBV7-2; J gene: TRBJ1-5; CDR3 DNA: TGTGCCAGCAGCTTAGTAGCTGGGAGCAATCAGCCCCAGCATTTT; CDR3 protein: CASSLVAGSNQPQHF
clone size: NA; D gene: TRBD1; V gene: TRBV7-9; J gene: TRBJ2-3; CDR3 DNA: TGTGCCAGCAGCTTAGCGACAGGGCAAAATACGCAGTATTTT; CDR3 protein: CASSLATGQNTQYF
clone size: NA; D gene: NA; V gene: TRBV5-1; J gene: TRBJ2-5; CDR3 DNA: TGCGCCAGCAGCTTGGGTTCGCAAGTTCAGGAGACCCAGTACTTC; CDR3 protein: CASSLGSQVQETQYF
clone size: NA; D gene: TRBD1; V gene: TRBV29-1; J gene: TRBJ2-5; CDR3 DNA: TGCAGCGTTGATAGGATAGGGGGCCATCAAGAGACCCAGTACTTC; CDR3 protein: CSVDRIGGHQETQYF